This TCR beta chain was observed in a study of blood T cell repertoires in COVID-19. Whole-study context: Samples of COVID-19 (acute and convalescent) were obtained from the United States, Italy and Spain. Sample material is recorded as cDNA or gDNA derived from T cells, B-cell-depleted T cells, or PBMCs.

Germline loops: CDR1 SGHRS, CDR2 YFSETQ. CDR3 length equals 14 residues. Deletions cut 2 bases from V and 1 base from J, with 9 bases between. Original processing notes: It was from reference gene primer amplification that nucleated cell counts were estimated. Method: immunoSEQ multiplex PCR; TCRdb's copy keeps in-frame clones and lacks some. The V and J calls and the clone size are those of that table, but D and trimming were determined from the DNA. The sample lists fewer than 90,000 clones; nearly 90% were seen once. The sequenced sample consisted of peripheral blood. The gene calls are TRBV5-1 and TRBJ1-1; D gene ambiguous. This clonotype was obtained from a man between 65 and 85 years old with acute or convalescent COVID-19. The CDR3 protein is CASSFLAGNTEAFF. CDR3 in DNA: TGCGCCAGCAGCTTTTTGGCAGGGAACACTGAAGCTTTCTTT.